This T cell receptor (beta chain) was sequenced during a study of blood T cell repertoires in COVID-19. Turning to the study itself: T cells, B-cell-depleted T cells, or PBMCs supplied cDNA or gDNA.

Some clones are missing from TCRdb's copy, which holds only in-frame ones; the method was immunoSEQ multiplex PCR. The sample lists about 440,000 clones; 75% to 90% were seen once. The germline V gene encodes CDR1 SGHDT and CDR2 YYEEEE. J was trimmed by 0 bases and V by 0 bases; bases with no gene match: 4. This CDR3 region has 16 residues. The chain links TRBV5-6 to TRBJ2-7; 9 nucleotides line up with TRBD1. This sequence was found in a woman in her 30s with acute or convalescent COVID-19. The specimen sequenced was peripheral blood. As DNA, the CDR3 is TGTGCCAGCAGCTTGGAGACAGGGGGGGCCTCCTACGAGCAGTACTTC. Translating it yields CASSLETGGASYEQYF.